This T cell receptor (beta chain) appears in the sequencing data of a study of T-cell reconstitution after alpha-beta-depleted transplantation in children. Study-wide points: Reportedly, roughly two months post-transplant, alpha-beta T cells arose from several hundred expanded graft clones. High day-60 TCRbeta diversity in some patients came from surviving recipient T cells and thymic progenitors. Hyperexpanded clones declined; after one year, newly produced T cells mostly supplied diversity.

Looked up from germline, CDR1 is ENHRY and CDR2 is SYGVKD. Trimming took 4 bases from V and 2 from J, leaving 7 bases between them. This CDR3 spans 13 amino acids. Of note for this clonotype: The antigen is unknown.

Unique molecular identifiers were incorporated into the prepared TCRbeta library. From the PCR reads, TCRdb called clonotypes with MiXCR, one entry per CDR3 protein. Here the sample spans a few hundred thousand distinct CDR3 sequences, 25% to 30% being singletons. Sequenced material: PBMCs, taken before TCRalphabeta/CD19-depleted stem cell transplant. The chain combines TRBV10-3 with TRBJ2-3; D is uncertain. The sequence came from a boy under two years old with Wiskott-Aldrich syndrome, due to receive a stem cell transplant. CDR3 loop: CAISGVDTDTQYF. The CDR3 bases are TGTGCCATCAGTGGAGTCGACACAGATACGCAGTATTTT.